One T cell receptor beta chain is described in this entry. The antigen remains unidentified. The data are from a study of blood T cells in healthy people across ages. Study observations and caveats: When set beside aged donors, long-lived donors presented more naive CD4+ cells and higher diversity.

The CDR3 length is 15 residues. Per the germline V gene, CDR1 is SGHAT and CDR2 is FQNNGV. Trimming stripped 2 bases from V and 2 bases from J, with 9 bases between. PCR was performed a second time for about 7 to 12 cycles using a sample-barcoded 5' primer and a J-beta primer mix. TCRdb used MiXCR to reprocess the 5' RACE reads, holding one entry per CDR3 protein. This sample has about 1.6 million distinct CDR3 sequences, with about 32% found just once. The sample comprised blood. The chain couples TRBV11-2 to TRBJ1-4, with D hard to call. The sequence was obtained from a woman in her 30s in good health. DNA of the CDR3: TGTGCCAGCAGCTTAAAGTATTCCACTAATGAAAAACTGTTTTTT. Its translation: CASSLKYSTNEKLFF.